This T cell receptor beta chain was observed in a study of Tregs in tolerant kidney transplant recipients. Study as a whole: The nonmyeloablative bone marrow transplants came from related graft donors, with transient mixed chimerism. Findings and caveats of the study: Antigen-driven expansion was suggested because donor-specific Tregs expanded more than all Tregs in tolerant patients. The most relevant donor-specific Treg TCRbeta repertoire apparently came from expansion with activated donor B cells.

Repertoires were generated with immunoSEQ multiplex PCR, while TCRdb's copy carries only in-frame clones and drops some. The sample's table shows under 55,000 clones. On this clone: What it binds is unknown.

CD4+CD25+CD127- Tregs, CD4+CD25- non-Tregs, CD4 and CD8 cells were sorted. Material: CD4+ T cells from blood, obtained before the transplant. The receptor was isolated from a human donor who received a combined kidney and bone marrow transplant.

The CDR3 DNA, read in part, is TGTGCCAGCAGTGGAAGACAGCAAGAGACC. This sequence encodes CASSGRQQET. The complete CDR3 reads CASSGRQQETQYF. J is TRBJ2-5 and V is TRBV2; perhaps TRBD1 as D (5 bases). The sequenced fragment ends 3 residues before the CDR3 boundary, so the rest is inferred from the germline J gene. Germline lookup yields CDR1 SNHLY and CDR2 FYNNEI. Trimming took 4 bases from V and 2 from J, leaving 8 bases between them. The CDR3 totals 13 residues.